Listed here are 20 T cell receptor beta chains from one sample, sequenced in a study of post-analysis software for immune sequencing data. Their recognized antigens are unknown. Study observations and caveats: Patients showed TRBV5-6, TRBV5-1 and TRBV20-1 among 4 or 5 TRBV segments more frequent than in controls.

The TCR beta cDNA libraries contained unique molecular identifiers. TCRdb fed the PCR reads into MiXCR, producing one record per CDR3 protein. This repertoire shows hundreds of thousands of distinct CDR3 sequences, around 50% found once; its top ten account for over 4%. Material: blood. Receptors were obtained from a girl under 18 with multiple sclerosis.

CDR3 bases: TGTGCCACCAGCAGAGATCGACTAGCGGGGCAAGAGACCCAGTACTTC. Translated: CATSRDRLAGQETQYF. The chain uses TRBV15 and TRBJ2-5, with TRBD2 identical over 11 bases. Germline V gives CDR1 LNHNV, CDR2 YYDKDF (reference sequence). The CDR3 is 16 amino acids. The J segment lost 2 bases and the V segment lost 0 bases, leaving 2 bases of the junction unmatched.

Only a few counts were recorded for this clonotype. The CDR3 loop is CASSLTAAKNIQYF. In nucleotides, the CDR3 is TGTGCCAGCAGCTTAACTGCCGCCAAAAACATTCAGTACTTC. The J gene is TRBJ2-4, the V gene TRBV11-2; D is ambiguous. Trimming took 2 bases from V and 1 from J, leaving 6 bases between them. The CDR3 sequence is 14 residues long. The germline gives CDR1 SGHAT, CDR2 FQNNGV.

The J gene is TRBJ2-3, the V gene TRBV5-1; 9 bases align to TRBD2. From germline, CDR1 is SGHRS and CDR2 YFSETQ. V dropped 5 bases and J dropped 5; count of bases not matched to a gene: 6. The length of the CDR3 is 14 residues. CDR3 bases: TGCGCCAGCAGTGTAGCGGGAGTAGAAGATACGCAGTATTTT. Amino acids: CASSVAGVEDTQYF.

This clonotype was seen a few times. V and J are TRBV4-1 and TRBJ2-7; possibly TRBD1 for D (5 bases). The V gene lost 0 bases and the J gene lost 7 bases, with 19 bases spanning the gap. Germline CDR1 and CDR2: MGHRA and YSYEKL. The CDR3 runs 16 residues. The chain's CDR3 is CASSQDSQGTKGEQYF. The CDR3 DNA is TGCGCCAGCAGCCAAGATTCCCAGGGAACGAAGGGGGAGCAGTACTTC.

The rearrangement uses TRBV12-3 or TRBV12-4 and TRBJ1-2; 9 nucleotides align to TRBD1. The CDR3 runs to 17 residues. The V and J ends lost 4 bases and 5 bases, in that order; junction bases with no gene match: 14. The chain's CDR3 is CASSSPGTGFEEYGYTF. The CDR3 DNA sequence: TGTGCCAGCAGTTCTCCCGGGACAGGGTTTGAGGAATATGGCTACACCTTC.

This clonotype was detected only a few times. The gene calls are TRBV7-2 and TRBJ2-1; 11 nucleotides align to TRBD1. V shed 4 bases and J 5 bases; nucleotides not matched to a gene: 10. CDR3 length: 17 residues. Germline V CDR1 and CDR2: SGHTA, FQGNSA. CDR3 protein: CASSSKIPGQGDNEQFF. CDR3 coding DNA: TGTGCCAGCAGCTCGAAGATACCGGGACAGGGGGACAATGAGCAGTTCTTC.

In its sample, this clonotype was seen a few times. The rearrangement uses TRBV14 and TRBJ2-7; D is uncertain. Trimming stripped 1 base from V and 0 bases from J, with 4 bases between. Germline CDR1 and CDR2: SGHDN and FVKESK. This CDR3 is built from 13 residues. CDR3 sequence (DNA): TGTGCCAGCAGCCAAGCCAGCTCCTACGAGCAGTACTTC. It specifies CASSQASSYEQYF.

This clonotype has only a few counts. The gene calls are TRBV10-3 and TRBJ1-5; D perhaps matches TRBD1 (5 bases). This CDR3 comprises 20 residues. V shed 8 bases and J shed 5 bases, with 34 bases lying between them. Germline CDR1 ENHRY, CDR2 SYGVKD. CDR3 bases: TGTGCCATCCCTGCTCTACCTCGCGGCAGGGCTGTTACTCCGTATCAGCCCCAGCATTTT. Translating it yields CAIPALPRGRAVTPYQPQHF.

The chain carries TRBV6-6 and TRBJ2-7; D is unclear. Germline CDR1 and CDR2: MNHNY and SVGAGI (reference sequence). The CDR3 length is 15 residues. Trimming left V 0 bases short and J 0 bases short, with 9 bases between. CDR3 nucleotide sequence: TGTGCCAGCAGTTACTCGACGGGCTACTCCTACGAGCAGTACTTC. It codes for CASSYSTGYSYEQYF.

This sequence joins TRBV12-3 or TRBV12-4 and TRBJ2-7; no definite D call. The length of the CDR3 is 12 residues. V lost 1 base and J 6 bases, leaving 7 bases between the germline ends. The CDR3, as DNA: TGTGCCAGCAGTTTAGAGCCCGGCGAGCAGTACTTC. It is translated as CASSLEPGEQYF.

Only a few counts were recorded for this clonotype. This rearrangement joins TRBV7-3 to TRBJ2-4; D is perhaps TRBD2 (6 bases). Germline values: CDR1 SGHTA, CDR2 FQGTGA. This CDR3 has 13 amino acids. V shed 5 bases and J shed 13 bases, with 18 bases lying between them. The CDR3 nucleotides read TGTGCCAGCAGCCCCACCGGGGGTTTCGGGCAGTACTTC. It encodes CASSPTGGFGQYF.

This clonotype was seen only a few times. The chain's CDR3 is CSVDGLGGGTLSSYNEQFF. The CDR3 DNA follows: TGCAGCGTTGACGGGCTGGGGGGAGGCACCTTAAGCTCCTACAATGAGCAGTTCTTC. The chain employs TRBV29-1 and TRBJ2-1, with D perhaps matching TRBD2 (6 bases). The CDR3 sequence is 19 residues long. Germline assignment: CDR1 SQVTM and CDR2 ANQGSEA. Trimming left V 3 bases short and J 0 bases short, with 24 bases between.

This sequence joins TRBV10-3 and TRBJ2-3, with 12 bases fitting TRBD1. There are 20 residues in the CDR3. Trimming at V came to 2 bases and at J to 5 bases, leaving 17 bases not matched to a gene. Germline V gives CDR1 ENHRY, CDR2 SYGVKD. The CDR3 DNA sequence: TGTGCCATCAGTGAGGCGGGGACAGGGGGCATCGGTTCTCGTGTAGATACGCAGTATTTT. Protein: CAISEAGTGGIGSRVDTQYF.

The chain has TRBV6-6 and TRBJ2-7; 7 positions match TRBD2. CDR3 size: 14 residues. After removal of 0 bases from V and 6 bases from J, the junction contained 5 bases not matched to a gene. Germline CDR1 is MNHNY and CDR2 is SVGAGI (reference sequence). The CDR3: CASSYSRTSLEQYF. For the CDR3, the DNA is TGTGCCAGCAGTTACTCTAGGACTAGTCTCGAGCAGTACTTC.

The table lists this clonotype with a few counts. The V and J genes are TRBV6-6 and TRBJ2-7; the D gene is possibly TRBD2 (6 bases). The CDR3 loop spans 13 amino acids. Trimming removed 8 bases at V and 4 bases at J, with 15 bases between. Germline assignment: CDR1 MNHNY and CDR2 SVGAGI (reference sequence). CDR3 sequence (DNA): TGTGCCAGCCGCGGAGGGGAGAAGTACGAGCAGTACTTC. Protein sequence: CASRGGEKYEQYF.

The genes are TRBV3-1 and TRBJ2-1; D not resolved. The CDR3 length is 15 residues. The V gene's germline CDR1 is LGHDT and CDR2 YNNKEL (reference sequence). Trimming took 0 bases from V and 5 from J, leaving 11 bases between them. In DNA form, the CDR3 reads TGTGCCAGCAGCCAAGAGATCGCGTCCGACAATGAGCAGTTCTTC. This sequence encodes CASSQEIASDNEQFF.

J is TRBJ2-5 and V is TRBV29-1; 9 bases are a match to TRBD1. V lost 0 bases, J lost 5 bases, and 25 bases stayed unmatched. The CDR3 has 21 residues. Germline CDR1 and CDR2: SQVTM and ANQGSEA. The CDR3 coding sequence is TGCAGCGTTGAAGAGCCCCGACCGGGACAGGGAATCCGGTTTACCAAGGAGACCCAGTACTTC. Protein sequence: CSVEEPRPGQGIRFTKETQYF.

This clonotype appeared once. J is TRBJ2-2 and V is TRBV29-1; D perhaps matches TRBD2 (5 bases). Trimming removed 7 bases at V and 5 bases at J, with 17 bases between. Germline V lookup: CDR1 SQVTM, CDR2 ANQGSEA. This CDR3 is built from 14 residues. The DNA of the CDR3 is TGCAGCGGCCGTTCGGGATGGGGTACCGGGGAGCTGTTTTTT. Residues: CSGRSGWGTGELFF.

The chain links TRBV11-2 to TRBJ2-5; D unclear. The CDR3 runs 12 residues. With 5 bases removed from V and 4 bases from J, the gap between germline ends came to 8 bases. In germline, CDR1 is SGHAT, CDR2 FQNNGV. The CDR3 region is CASSHLAETQYF. DNA for the CDR3: TGTGCCAGCAGCCACCTGGCAGAGACCCAGTACTTC.

As DNA, the CDR3 is TGTGCCAGCAGCTTAACGCTGTCGAATGAGGCGCAGTTCTTC. This encodes CASSLTLSNEAQFF. V is TRBV7-3 and J is TRBJ2-1; D remains ambiguous. CDR3 length: 14 residues. V lost 0 bases, J lost 12 bases, and 15 bases lay in between. Germline values: CDR1 SGHTA, CDR2 FQGTGA. Using reference TRBV7-3 and TRBJ2-1 for the parts outside the CDR3, the full variable domain is GAGVSQTPSNKVTEKGKYVELRCDPISGHTALYWYRQSLGQGPEFLIYFQGTGAADDSGLPNDRFFAVRPEGSVSTLKIQRTERGDSAVYLCASSLTLSNEAQFFGPGTRLTVL.